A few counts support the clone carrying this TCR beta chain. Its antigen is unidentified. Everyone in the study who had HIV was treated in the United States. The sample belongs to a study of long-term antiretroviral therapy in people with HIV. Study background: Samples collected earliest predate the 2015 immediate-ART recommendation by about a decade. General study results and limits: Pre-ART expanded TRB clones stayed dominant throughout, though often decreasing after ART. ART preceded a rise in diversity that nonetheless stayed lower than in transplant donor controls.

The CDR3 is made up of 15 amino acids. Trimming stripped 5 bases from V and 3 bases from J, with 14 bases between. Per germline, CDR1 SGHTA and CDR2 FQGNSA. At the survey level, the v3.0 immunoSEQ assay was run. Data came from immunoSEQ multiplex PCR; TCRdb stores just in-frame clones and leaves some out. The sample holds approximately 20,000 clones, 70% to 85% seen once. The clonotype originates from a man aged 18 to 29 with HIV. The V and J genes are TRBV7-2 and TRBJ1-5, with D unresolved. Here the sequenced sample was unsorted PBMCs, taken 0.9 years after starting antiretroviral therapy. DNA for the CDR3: TGTGCCAGCAGCCCCCAGAGCCTACTCAATCAGCCCCAGCATTTT. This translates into CASSPQSLLNQPQHF.